The 29 T cell receptor beta chains reported below all come from one sample, sequenced in a study of T cells in Graves' hyperthyroidism and ophthalmopathy. The investigators amplified TCR beta CDR3 regions from RNA transcripts. When the TCR CDR3 underwent first-round RT-PCR, the HTBI primer set was used. MiXCR was run by TCRdb on the multiplex PCR reads, yielding one entry per CDR3 protein. The sample consists of about 740,000 distinct CDR3 sequences, around 15% of them appearing once. Input material: blood. These receptor sequences come from a woman between 18 and 29 years old with Graves' hyperthyroidism.

This clonotype was found a few times. The V and J genes are TRBV27 and TRBJ1-4; D is perhaps TRBD1 (5 bases). The V end was cut by 6 bases, the J end by 4 bases, with 18 bases between. The CDR3 is made up of 16 amino acids. From germline, CDR1 is MNHEY and CDR2 SMNVEV (reference sequence). Here the CDR3 DNA reads TGTGCCAGCAGCCTGAGGAGAGGGGACGGTAATGAAAAACTGTTTTTT. Its protein is CASSLRRGDGNEKLFF. The full variable domain, rest sourced from reference TRBV27 and TRBJ1-4, is EAQVTQNPRYLITVTGKKLTVTCSQNMNHEYMSWYRQDPGLGLRQIYYSMNVEVTDKGDVPEGYKVSRKEKRNFPLILESPSPNQTSLYFCASSLRRGDGNEKLFFGSGTQLSVL.

This clonotype has at least ten counts. Here the CDR3 DNA reads TGTGCCAGCAGTCCCGGGACATCGTATCAGCCCCAGCATTTT. Translation gives CASSPGTSYQPQHF. The V and J genes are TRBV3-1 and TRBJ1-5, with a tentative D call TRBD1 (6 bases). CDR1 is LGHDT, CDR2 YNNKEL, per germline (reference sequence). This CDR3 spans 14 amino acids. The V end lost 6 bases, the J end lost 5 bases, and 14 bases lay between the germline ends.

This clonotype was counted many times. The chain recombines TRBV20-1 with TRBJ2-7; 12 bases are a match to TRBD2. The CDR3 is made up of 14 amino acids. Germline CDR1 is DFQATT and CDR2 is SNEGSKA (reference sequence). J gave up 7 bases and V 1 base, and 5 bases lay outside the gene matches. The CDR3 protein is CSARASGRAGEQYF. Here the CDR3 DNA reads TGCAGTGCTAGAGCTAGCGGGAGGGCCGGTGAGCAGTACTTC.

This clonotype occurred a few times. The rearrangement uses TRBV28 and TRBJ1-2; unclear D gene. CDR1 MDHEN and CDR2 SYDVKM come from the germline V gene. The CDR3 spans 14 residues. V lost 3 bases and J lost 8, with 16 bases in between. CDR3 DNA: TGTGCCAGCAGTTTCCCCTCCGGTTCTCGGGGCTACACCTTC. Residues: CASSFPSGSRGYTF.

This clonotype was seen many times. This chain joins TRBV2 and TRBJ2-7; 10 nucleotides match TRBD1. The CDR3 extends over 15 amino acids. The junction had 8 bases not matched to a gene; V was cut back by 7 bases and J by 2 bases. Germline V gene sequence: CDR1 SNHLY, CDR2 FYNNEI. The CDR3 loop reads CASKSPGTGAYEQYF. Here the CDR3 DNA reads TGTGCCAGCAAGTCACCCGGGACAGGGGCCTACGAGCAGTACTTC.

This clonotype was seen a few times. This sequence joins TRBV7-9 and TRBJ1-5; 7 nucleotides agree with TRBD1. This CDR3 comprises 14 residues. J lost 5 bases, V lost 5 bases, and 6 bases had no gene match. Germline V gene lookup returns CDR1 SEHNR and CDR2 FQNEAQ (reference sequence). The CDR3 protein is CASSQTGVDQPQHF. CDR3 DNA sequence: TGTGCCAGCAGCCAAACAGGGGTGGATCAGCCCCAGCATTTT.

This clonotype appeared many times. The chain recombines TRBV6-2 or TRBV6-3 with TRBJ2-2; 9 bases agree with TRBD1. Losses at the gene ends were 2 bases for V and 3 bases for J; bases not matched to a gene: 10. CDR1 is MNHEY, CDR2 SVGEGT, per germline. The CDR3 is 18 amino acids. In DNA form, the CDR3 reads TGTGCCAGCAGTTACGATATACAGGGGGCAAGTGACACCGGGGAGCTGTTTTTT. It is translated as CASSYDIQGASDTGELFF.

This clonotype was recorded many times. CDR3 DNA sequence: TGTGCCAGCAGCCCCGGGGGGACAGGGCGGCCCTACGAGCAGTACTTC. It translates to CASSPGGTGRPYEQYF. The rearrangement links TRBV7-9 to TRBJ2-7; 9 nucleotides align to TRBD1. Germline lookup yields CDR1 SEHNR and CDR2 FQNEAQ (reference sequence). The CDR3 runs 16 residues. With 5 bases clipped from V and 2 bases from J, the junction kept 10 bases outside the gene matches.

In this sample, this clonotype turned up many times. This chain joins TRBV12-3 or TRBV12-4 and TRBJ2-3, with D hard to call. The ends were cut back, 2 bases at V and 2 bases at J, with 11 bases in the middle. This CDR3 comprises 15 residues. DNA of the CDR3: TGTGCCAGCAGTTTACTAATCGATTACACAGATACGCAGTATTTT. As protein: CASSLLIDYTDTQYF.

This chain uses TRBV19 with TRBJ2-2; possible D gene TRBD2, 6 bases. The CDR3 loop spans 16 amino acids. Looked up from germline, CDR1 is LNHDA and CDR2 is SQIVND (reference sequence). Trimming pared 0 bases from V and 0 bases from J, leaving 8 bases between. In DNA, the CDR3 is TGTGCCAGTAGTATAGAGGGGGGACCGAACACCGGGGAGCTGTTTTTT. The encoded protein is CASSIEGGPNTGELFF.

V is TRBV6-1 and J is TRBJ1-2; TRBD1 agrees at 8 bases. With V trimmed by 7 bases and J by 5 bases, 9 bases remained unmatched. The CDR3 has 14 amino acids. Germline-derived CDR1 and CDR2 are MNHNS and SASEGT. The CDR3 sequence: CASTPGGAWYGYTF. DNA of the CDR3: TGTGCCAGCACCCCAGGGGGCGCTTGGTATGGCTACACCTTC.

The rearrangement joins TRBV6-2 or TRBV6-3 to TRBJ2-1, with D possibly matching TRBD2 (6 bases). V was shortened by 8 bases and J by 7 bases, with 21 bases between the two germline ends. This CDR3 comprises 15 residues. Germline values: CDR1 MNHEY, CDR2 SVGEGT. CDR3 protein: CASAILPGLGNEQFF. The DNA for the CDR3 is TGTGCCAGCGCCATATTACCGGGACTCGGGAATGAGCAGTTCTTC.

This chain uses TRBV10-1 with TRBJ2-3; 8 bases map to TRBD1. The CDR3 has 16 amino acids. The V gene's germline CDR1 is WNHNN and CDR2 SYGVQD (reference sequence). V was pared by 4 bases and J by 0 bases, with 6 bases of the junction left unmatched. CDR3 coding DNA: TGCGCCAGCAGTGCGTGGCAGGGGGCTAGCACAGATACGCAGTATTTT. Protein sequence: CASSAWQGASTDTQYF.

This clonotype was picked up a small number of times. An end of the junction does not agree with germline; a read error may underlie this. V and J are TRBV7-3 and TRBJ2-2, with TRBD2 matching over 10 bases. The CDR3 contains 17 residues. CDR1 SGHTA and CDR2 FQGTGA come from the germline V gene. The CDR3 loop reads CAGSTSLAGAGTGELFF. The CDR3 nucleotides read TGTGCCGGCAGCACAAGCCTAGCGGGAGCTGGCACCGGGGAGCTGTTTTTT.

This clonotype was seen ten or more times. The chain couples TRBV2 to TRBJ1-6; maybe TRBD1 (5 bases). The V and J ends lost 4 bases and 7 bases respectively, with 8 bases between them. The CDR3 is 13 amino acids. The V gene's germline CDR1 is SNHLY and CDR2 FYNNEI. CDR3 DNA sequence: TGTGCCAGCAGTGTAGGGGTGAATTCACCCCTCCACTTT. Its protein is CASSVGVNSPLHF.

This clonotype appeared a few times. The V and J genes are TRBV10-3 and TRBJ2-1; D call uncertain. This CDR3 has 14 amino acids. V gave up 6 bases and J gave up 4 bases, with 13 bases separating them. Germline V gives CDR1 ENHRY, CDR2 SYGVKD. In nucleotides, the CDR3 is TGTGCCATCAGCGCAATATCTTCTTACAATGAGCAGTTCTTC. Translation gives CAISAISSYNEQFF.

This clonotype has just a few counts. The chain joins TRBV29-1 to TRBJ1-5; the D gene is possibly TRBD1 (5 bases). Deletions cut 6 bases from V and 0 bases from J, with 15 bases between. The CDR3 runs to 15 residues. Germline CDR1 and CDR2: SQVTM and ANQGSEA. The CDR3 sequence is CSVRDGAYSNQPQHF. CDR3 sequence (DNA): TGCAGCGTACGGGACGGAGCCTATAGCAATCAGCCCCAGCATTTT.

This sequence joins TRBV27 and TRBJ2-2; 11 nucleotides agree with TRBD2. This CDR3 region has 15 residues. Germline V CDR1 and CDR2: MNHEY, SMNVEV (reference sequence). The V and J ends lost 2 bases and 5 bases, in that order; junction bases with no gene match: 1. DNA for the CDR3: TGTGCCAGCAGTTTACTAGCGGGAGGTACCGGGGAGCTGTTTTTT. Translation: CASSLLAGGTGELFF.

The chain recombines TRBV4-1 with TRBJ2-1; 8 positions match TRBD2. The V segment lost 4 bases and the J segment 8 bases; nucleotides outside the gene matches: 13. The CDR3 runs to 16 residues. CDR1 and CDR2 from the germline V gene are MGHRA and YSYEKL. As DNA, the CDR3 is TGCGCCAGCAGCCGCCTAACCAGCGGGAGTAGATATGAGCAGTTCTTC. Its protein is CASSRLTSGSRYEQFF.

Only a few counts were recorded for this clonotype. Because it lacks the conserved phenylalanine or tryptophan at the end, this CDR3 is likely a read error. The rearrangement uses TRBV5-1 and TRBJ1-1, with D hard to call. Germline V lookup: CDR1 SGHRS, CDR2 YFSETQ. The CDR3 is 14 residues long. V shed 0 bases and J shed 0 bases, with 6 bases lying between them. The CDR3 is CASSLGQMNTEAFL. The CDR3 nucleotides read TGCGCCAGCAGCTTGGGGCAGATGAACACTGAAGCTTTCCTT.

This clonotype appeared many times. The chain links TRBV7-9 to TRBJ2-3; 13 bases map to TRBD2. V shed 3 bases and J 0 bases; nucleotides not matched to a gene: 9. This CDR3 region has 19 residues. Germline V gives CDR1 SEHNR, CDR2 FQNEAQ (reference sequence). Written as DNA, the CDR3 is TGTGCCAGCAGCTTCCAGGGGGGGACTAGCGGGACTAGCACAGATACGCAGTATTTT. The encoded protein is CASSFQGGTSGTSTDTQYF.

This clonotype has just a few counts. The J gene is TRBJ2-7, the V gene TRBV20-1, with D uncertain. The CDR3 extends over 11 amino acids. Germline V gene lookup returns CDR1 DFQATT and CDR2 SNEGSKA (reference sequence). The V and J ends lost 6 bases and 2 bases respectively, with 8 bases between them. CDR3 in amino acids: CSARKTYEQYF. Written as DNA, the CDR3 is TGCAGTGCGCGTAAGACCTACGAGCAGTACTTC.

This clonotype was detected only a few times. This chain connects TRBV20-1 to TRBJ2-1; TRBD2 aligns across 7 bases. The CDR3 has 12 residues. Germline CDR1 DFQATT, CDR2 SNEGSKA (reference sequence). Germline trimming cut 3 bases from V and 7 bases from J; bases unmatched to any gene: 3. For the CDR3, the DNA is TGCAGTGCTAGTAGAGCGGGGAATGAGCAGTTCTTC. It yields the protein CSASRAGNEQFF.

This clonotype was seen many times. The chain links TRBV6-1 to TRBJ1-1, with 7 bases aligning to TRBD1. Losses at the gene ends were 6 bases for V and 4 bases for J; bases not matched to a gene: 14. The length of the CDR3 is 16 residues. Germline assignment: CDR1 MNHNS and CDR2 SASEGT. CDR3 sequence reads: CASRPDRALIVTEAFF. The CDR3 DNA reads as TGTGCCAGCAGGCCCGACAGGGCCTTGATTGTCACTGAAGCTTTCTTT.

This clonotype was counted at least ten times. The rearrangement links TRBV12-3 or TRBV12-4 to TRBJ2-7, with D possibly TRBD2 on 6 matching bases. The ends were cut back, 4 bases at V and 7 bases at J, with 17 bases in the middle. The CDR3 loop spans 14 amino acids. The CDR3 DNA is TGTGCCAGCAGTTGGGCCATGGGACTGGGTGAGCAGTACTTC. Amino acids: CASSWAMGLGEQYF.

The V gene is TRBV11-3, the J gene TRBJ2-5; D is perhaps TRBD1 (6 bases). Per the germline V gene, CDR1 is SGHNT and CDR2 is YENEEA. There are 14 residues in the CDR3. Trimming removed 2 bases at V and 0 bases at J, with 7 bases between. The CDR3 coding sequence is TGTGCCAGCAGCTTACGGGACAACCAAGAGACCCAGTACTTC. Encoded protein: CASSLRDNQETQYF.

This clonotype was detected a few times. The CDR3 spells CASSENWGAGYGYTF. The DNA of the CDR3 is TGTGCCAGCAGTGAAAATTGGGGGGCCGGCTATGGCTACACCTTC. The chain recombines TRBV2 with TRBJ1-2; D is possibly TRBD1 (6 bases). This CDR3 region has 15 residues. Germline CDR1 and CDR2: SNHLY and FYNNEI. V lost 2 bases and J lost 4, with 14 bases in between.

This clonotype was counted only a few times. The rearrangement links TRBV5-5 to TRBJ1-1; the D gene is possibly TRBD1 (5 bases). The CDR3 loop spans 17 amino acids. Trimming left V 4 bases short and J 1 base short, with 20 bases between. Germline V gene data show CDR1 as SGHKS and CDR2 as YYEKEE (reference sequence). CDR3 DNA sequence: TGTGCCAGCAGCCCTCTAGCGCAGGGTTTTGGGAACACTGAAGCTTTCTTT. Its translation: CASSPLAQGFGNTEAFF.

Concerning this clonotype: One base away lies a much larger clone, so this may be a sequencing read error. This chain links TRBV18 with TRBJ2-1; TRBD1 matches at 8 bases. The germline V gene has CDR1 KGHSH and CDR2 LQKENI. This CDR3 spans 15 amino acids. V gave up 2 bases and J gave up 10 bases; unmatched junction bases: 10. CDR3 bases: TGTGCCAGCTCACCAGACATGACAGGGGTGGACGAGCAGTTCTTC. It yields the protein CASSPDMTGVDEQFF. Using reference TRBV18 and TRBJ2-1 for the parts outside the CDR3, the full variable domain is NAGVMQNPRHLVRRRGQEARLRCSPMKGHSHVYWYRQLPEEGLKFMVYLQKENIIDESGMPKERFSAEFPKEGPSILRIQQVVRGDSAAYFCASSPDMTGVDEQFFGPGTRLTVL.